This T cell receptor beta chain was sequenced for a study of beta chain features in type 1 diabetes. Study results and caveats: Healthy donors had naive, central memory and Treg TCRB repertoires that appeared less similar than those seen among patients. Type 1 diabetes patients had TCRB CDR3s that were shorter (moderately but significantly so) in all four CD4+ subsets.

The V end lost 3 bases, the J end lost 7 bases, and 12 bases lay between the germline ends. The CDR3 sequence is 12 residues long. Germline V CDR1 and CDR2: SQVTM, ANQGSEA. A remark on this clone: The antigen is unknown.

The whole isolated RNA underwent reverse transcription, so sequencing captured expressed TCRB transcripts. Only in-frame clones appear in the TCRdb table, and some are missing; sequencing was by immunoSEQ multiplex PCR. This sample yields 100,000 to 150,000 clones, of which approximately 15% are seen a single time; around 2.7% belongs to the top ten. This sequence joins TRBV29-1 and TRBJ1-1; a possible D gene is TRBD1 (5 bases). Sequencing used central memory CD4+ T cells from blood. This receptor was obtained from a man aged 18 to 30 with type 1 diabetes. The CDR3 DNA sequence: TGCAGCGTTGAGGGCAGGGAGATTGAAGCTTTCTTT. Translating it yields CSVEGREIEAFF.